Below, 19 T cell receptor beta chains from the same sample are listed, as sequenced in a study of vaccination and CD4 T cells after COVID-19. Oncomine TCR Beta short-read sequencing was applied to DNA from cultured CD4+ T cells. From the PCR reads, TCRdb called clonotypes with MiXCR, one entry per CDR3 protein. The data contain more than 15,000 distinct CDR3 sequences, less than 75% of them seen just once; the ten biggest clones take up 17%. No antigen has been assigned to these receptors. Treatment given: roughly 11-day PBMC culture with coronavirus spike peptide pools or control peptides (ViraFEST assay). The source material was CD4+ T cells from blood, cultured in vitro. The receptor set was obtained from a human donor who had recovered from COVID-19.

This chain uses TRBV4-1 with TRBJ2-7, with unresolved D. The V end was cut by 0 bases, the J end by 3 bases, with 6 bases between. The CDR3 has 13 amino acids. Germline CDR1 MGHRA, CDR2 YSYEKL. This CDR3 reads CASSQEEGYEQYF. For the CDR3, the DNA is TGCGCCAGCAGCCAAGAGGAAGGCTACGAGCAGTACTTC.

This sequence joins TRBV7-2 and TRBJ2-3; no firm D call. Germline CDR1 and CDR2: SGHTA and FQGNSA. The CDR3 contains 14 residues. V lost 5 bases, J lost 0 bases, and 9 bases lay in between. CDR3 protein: CASSLRQSTDTQYF. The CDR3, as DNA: TGTGCCAGCAGCCTTCGGCAGAGCACAGATACGCAGTATTTT.

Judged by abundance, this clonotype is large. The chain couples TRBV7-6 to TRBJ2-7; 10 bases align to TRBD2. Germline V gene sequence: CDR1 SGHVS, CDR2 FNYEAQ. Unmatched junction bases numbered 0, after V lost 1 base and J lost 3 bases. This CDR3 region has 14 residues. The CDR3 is CASSLGLAGYEQYF. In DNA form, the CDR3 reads TGTGCCAGCAGCTTAGGACTAGCGGGCTACGAGCAGTACTTC.

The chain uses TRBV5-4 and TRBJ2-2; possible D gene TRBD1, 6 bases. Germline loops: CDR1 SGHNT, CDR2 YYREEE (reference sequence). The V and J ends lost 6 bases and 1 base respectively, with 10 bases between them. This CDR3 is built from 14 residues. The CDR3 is CASTPGQNTGELFF. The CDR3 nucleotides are TGTGCCAGCACACCGGGACAGAACACCGGGGAGCTGTTTTTT.

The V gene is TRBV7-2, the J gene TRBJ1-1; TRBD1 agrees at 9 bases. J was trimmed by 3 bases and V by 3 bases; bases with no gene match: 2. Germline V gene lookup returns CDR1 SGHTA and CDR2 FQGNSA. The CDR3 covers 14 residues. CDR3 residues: CASSLGQGYTEAFF. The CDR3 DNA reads TGTGCCAGCAGCTTGGGACAGGGTTACACTGAAGCTTTCTTT.

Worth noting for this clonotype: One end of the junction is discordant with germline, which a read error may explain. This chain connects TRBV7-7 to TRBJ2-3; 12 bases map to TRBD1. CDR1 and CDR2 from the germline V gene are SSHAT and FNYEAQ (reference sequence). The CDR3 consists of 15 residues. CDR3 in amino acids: CASSYGTGGPDTQYF. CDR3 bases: TGTGCTAGCAGCTACGGGACAGGGGGCCCAGATACGCAGTATTTT.

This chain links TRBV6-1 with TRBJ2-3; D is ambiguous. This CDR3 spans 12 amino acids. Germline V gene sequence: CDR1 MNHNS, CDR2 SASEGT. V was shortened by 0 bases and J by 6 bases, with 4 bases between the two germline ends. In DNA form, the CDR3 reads TGTGCCAGCAGTGAAGCTAGCGATACGCAGTATTTT. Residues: CASSEASDTQYF.

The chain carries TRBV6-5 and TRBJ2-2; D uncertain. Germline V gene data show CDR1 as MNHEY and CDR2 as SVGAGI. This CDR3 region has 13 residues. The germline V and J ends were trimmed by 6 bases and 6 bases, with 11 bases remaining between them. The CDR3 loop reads CASSYELSGELFF. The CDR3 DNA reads TGTGCCAGCAGCTACGAGCTCTCCGGGGAGCTGTTTTTT.

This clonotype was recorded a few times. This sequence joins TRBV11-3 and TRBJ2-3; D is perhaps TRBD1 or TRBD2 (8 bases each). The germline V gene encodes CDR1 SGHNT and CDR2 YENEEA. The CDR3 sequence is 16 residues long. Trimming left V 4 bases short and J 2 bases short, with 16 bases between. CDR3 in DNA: TGTGCCAGCAGCTCCAGGGGGCGGGAGGCCACAGATACGCAGTATTTT. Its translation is CASSSRGREATDTQYF.

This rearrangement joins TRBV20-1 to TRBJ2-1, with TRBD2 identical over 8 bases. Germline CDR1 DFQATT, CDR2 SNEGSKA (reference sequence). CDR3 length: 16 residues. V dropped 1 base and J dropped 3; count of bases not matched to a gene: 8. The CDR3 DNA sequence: TGCAGTGCTAGAGTCCCGAGCGGGAGAAACTACAATGAGCAGTTCTTC. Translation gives CSARVPSGRNYNEQFF.

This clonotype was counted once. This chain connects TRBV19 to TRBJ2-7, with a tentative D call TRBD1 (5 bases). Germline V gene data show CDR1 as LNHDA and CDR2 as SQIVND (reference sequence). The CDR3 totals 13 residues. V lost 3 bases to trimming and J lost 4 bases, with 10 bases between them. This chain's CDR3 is CASSMQGRYEQYF. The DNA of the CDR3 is TGTGCCAGTAGTATGCAGGGAAGGTACGAGCAGTACTTC.

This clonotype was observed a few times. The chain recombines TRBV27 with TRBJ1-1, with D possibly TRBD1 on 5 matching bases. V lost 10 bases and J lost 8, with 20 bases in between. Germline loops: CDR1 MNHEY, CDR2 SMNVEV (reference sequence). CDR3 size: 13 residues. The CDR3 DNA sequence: TGTGCCACCCAGTCGGAGGGGATCAGGGAAGCTTTCTTT. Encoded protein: CATQSEGIREAFF.

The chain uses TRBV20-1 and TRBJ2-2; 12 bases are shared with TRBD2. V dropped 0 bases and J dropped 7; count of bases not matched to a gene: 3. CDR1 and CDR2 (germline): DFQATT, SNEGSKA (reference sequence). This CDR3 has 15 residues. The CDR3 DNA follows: TGCAGTGCTAGAGAGGCTAGCGGGAGGGGCGGGGAGCTGTTTTTT. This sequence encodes CSAREASGRGGELFF.

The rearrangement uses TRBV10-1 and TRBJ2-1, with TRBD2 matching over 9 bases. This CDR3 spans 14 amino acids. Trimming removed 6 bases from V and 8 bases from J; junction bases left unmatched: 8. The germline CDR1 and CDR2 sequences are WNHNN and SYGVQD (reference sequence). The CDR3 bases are TGCGCCAGCAGCCGGGGACTAGCCCCAGATGAGCAGTTCTTC. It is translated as CASSRGLAPDEQFF.

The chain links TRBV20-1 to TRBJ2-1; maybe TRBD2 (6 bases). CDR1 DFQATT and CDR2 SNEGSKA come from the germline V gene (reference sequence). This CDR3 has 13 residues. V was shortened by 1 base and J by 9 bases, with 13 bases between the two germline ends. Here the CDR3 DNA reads TGCAGTGCTAGAGTCCCGGGAGTAGTTGAGCAGTTCTTC. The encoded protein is CSARVPGVVEQFF.

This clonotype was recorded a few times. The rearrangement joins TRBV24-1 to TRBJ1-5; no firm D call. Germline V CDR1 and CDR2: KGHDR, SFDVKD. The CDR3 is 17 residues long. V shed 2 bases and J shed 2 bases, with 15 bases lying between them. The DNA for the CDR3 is TGTGCCACCAGTGATTCCGCGCGTGGGGTCGGCAATCAGCCCCAGCATTTT. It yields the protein CATSDSARGVGNQPQHF.

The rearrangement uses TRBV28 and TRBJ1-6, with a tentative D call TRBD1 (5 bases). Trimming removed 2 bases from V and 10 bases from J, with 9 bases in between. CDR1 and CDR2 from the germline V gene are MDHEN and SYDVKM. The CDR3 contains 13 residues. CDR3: CASSLGGRSPLHF. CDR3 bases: TGTGCCAGCAGTTTAGGGGGAAGGTCACCCCTCCACTTT.

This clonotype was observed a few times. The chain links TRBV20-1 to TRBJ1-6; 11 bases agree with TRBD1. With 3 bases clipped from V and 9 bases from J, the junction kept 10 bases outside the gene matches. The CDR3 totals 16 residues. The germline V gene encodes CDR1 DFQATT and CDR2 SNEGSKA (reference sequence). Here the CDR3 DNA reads TGCAGTGCTAGGCCCCCACCCGGGACAGGGGGTTCACCCCTCCACTTT. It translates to CSARPPPGTGGSPLHF.

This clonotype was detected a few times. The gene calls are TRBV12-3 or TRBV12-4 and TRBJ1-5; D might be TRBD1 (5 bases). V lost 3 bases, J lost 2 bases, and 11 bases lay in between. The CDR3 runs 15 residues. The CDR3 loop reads CASSFVGAGNQPQHF. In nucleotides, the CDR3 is TGTGCCAGCAGTTTTGTCGGGGCGGGCAATCAGCCCCAGCATTTT.